This T cell receptor beta chain stems from a study of T cell repertoires in cytomegalovirus infection. Turning to the study itself: An indication of both CMV infection and matching HLA type came from public TCR beta signatures. Study observations and caveats: HLA-C-restricted CMV-specific TCR beta clonotypes were dominant in the ex vivo response.

This clonotype was counted at least ten times. Its matching antigen is unknown. TCRdb reprocessed the reads via MiXCR and lists one record per CDR3 protein. The sample has 160,000 or so distinct CDR3 sequences, 15% to 20% seen once; the top ten hold roughly 20%. Germline V CDR1 and CDR2: SGHTA, FQGNSA. V was clipped by 1 base and J by 2 bases, with 5 bases between them. CDR3 length: 13 amino acids. Sequencing was carried out using CD8+ T cells from PBMCs. This rearrangement joins TRBV7-2 to TRBJ2-5; D gene uncertain. The TCR sequence derives from a human donor in good health (CMV status not recorded). Some clones in this sample may be carry-over from other donors' samples. As DNA, the CDR3 is TGTGCCAGCAGCTTAGAGCCGCAAGAGACCCAGTACTTC. Residues: CASSLEPQETQYF.